This TCR beta chain is drawn from a study of cytomegalovirus exposure and HLA in healthy donors. Primers included in the PCR were 60 Vbeta and 13 Jbeta primers. Sequenced by immunoSEQ multiplex PCR; TCRdb stores in-frame clones only, minus some. The sample has under 150,000 clones, 65% to 90% seen once. Trimming cost V 5 bases and J 3 bases; bases outside gene matches: 4. The CDR3 is made up of 14 amino acids. Germline-derived CDR1 and CDR2 are GTSNPN and SVGIG (reference sequence). On this clone itself: As yet, its antigen is unknown.

Findings of the study overall: Some highly shared sequence variants likely arose as a pipeline artifact.

The receptor comes from a girl aged 2 to 9 in good health and CMV-seronegative. Sequencing used PBMCs. The rearrangement links TRBV30 to TRBJ2-2, with 9 bases that match TRBD1. In nucleotides, the CDR3 is TGTGCCTGGGGGGGACAGGGCTACACCGGGGAGCTGTTTTTT. It encodes CAWGGQGYTGELFF. The whole variable domain, remainder taken from reference TRBV30 and TRBJ2-2, is SQTIHQWPATLVQPVGSPLSLECTVEGTSNPNLYWYRQAAGRGLQLLFYSVGIGQISSEVPQNLSASRPQDRQFILSSKKLLLSDSGFYLCAWGGQGYTGELFFGEGSRLTVL.